Detailed here is one TCR beta chain. This clone was seen once. Its antigen specificity is not known. Per-nucleotide qualities are absent, and no much larger clonotype sits a single base away. The library was generated by the immunoSEQ multiplex PCR assay. Held by TCRdb, this immuneACCESS table contains in-frame sequences only and omits some clones. Under half of the omission traces to an unresolved V gene where checked; the cause of the rest is unknown. Counted in this sample were 85,000 to 90,000 clones; about 88% of them appeared once. Of the sample, approximately 15% falls within the top ten clones. The study tested focal radiation therapy combined with CTLA-4 blockade (ipilimumab) in patients with chemo-refractory metastatic non-small-cell lung cancer. The sample originates from a study of radiotherapy plus CTLA-4 blockade in lung cancer listed by TCRdb under 2018. The study in broad terms: Among the enrolled patients, approximately 18% had an objective response, and about 29% reached disease control.

The research as a whole found: Increased serum interferon-beta after radiation, together with early dynamic changes in blood T cell clones, were reported to be the strongest predictors of response. After treatment with radiotherapy and ipilimumab, TCR clones that originated in tumors expanded in peripheral blood.

Its CDR3 holds 16 amino acids, cysteine through phenylalanine. The only DNA kept is the CDR3, 48 bases in frame from the first base. Here V drops 3 bases and J drops 1 base, and the junction holds 5 bases not matched to any gene. The germline V gene encodes CDR1 SEHNR and CDR2 FQNEAQ (reference sequence). The rearranged segments are TRBV7-9 and TRBJ2-1; 8 of the junction bases match TRBD2. Specimen: peripheral blood, collected from a patient treated with radiotherapy plus ipilimumab. The clonotype originates from a human donor with non-small cell lung cancer that progressed on radiotherapy plus ipilimumab. The CDR3 region reads CASSFHTSGSYNEQFF. The DNA sequence is as follows: TGTGCCAGCAGCTTTCACACTAGCGGTTCCTACAATGAGCAGTTCTTC.